This T cell receptor beta chain was obtained from a study of T cell repertoires in breast cancer. Remarks on this clonotype: The antigen is not known. Sequence at one end of the junction differs from germline and may be a read error.

Paired alpha-beta TCRs of CD8+ T cells were analyzed by expanded emulsion RT-PCR. Regarding the study as a whole: Discarding singleton TCRs may have missed genuine antitumor clones. Transcript abundance and primer differences skewed clone recovery in emulsion RT-PCR. TRBV7 predominance in shared TCRs may reflect tumor recognition or mispriming.

Looked up from germline, CDR1 is SGHTA and CDR2 is FQGTGA. CDR3 size: 13 residues. Unpaired genes were suppressed by blocking oligonucleotides during a second nested PCR. TCRdb independently ran MiXCR on the emulsion pairing reads; one entry per CDR3 protein. This table has about 290 distinct CDR3 sequences, 31% appearing once. Sequenced material: CD8+ T cells. V gene TRBV7-3 combines with J gene TRBJ1-2; TRBD1 is a possible D gene (6 bases). This clonotype was sampled from a pool of human donors with breast cancer or a healthy control (not recorded which). CDR3 amino acids: CASSLIGGYGFTF. The CDR3 region has the DNA TGTGCCAGCAGCTTAATCGGGGGCTATGGCTTCACCTTT. Looking up the rest from reference TRBV7-3 and TRBJ1-2 gives the full variable domain: GAGVSQTPSNKVTEKGKYVELRCDPISGHTALYWYRQSLGQGPEFLIYFQGTGAADDSGLPNDRFFAVRPEGSVSTLKIQRTERGDSAVYLCASSLIGGYGFTFGSGTRLTVV.